What follows are 11 T cell receptor beta chains derived from one specimen sequenced in a study of blood T cell repertoires in COVID-19. Sequencing used immunoSEQ multiplex PCR; TCRdb keeps in-frame clones, though not all of them. The table shows more than 200,000 clones, with around 86% occurring only once. Sequencing used peripheral blood. The receptors come from a man aged 45-65 years with acute or convalescent COVID-19.

With regard to this clone: The junction shows a germline mismatch at one end, possibly a read error. The V call is TRBV5-1, the J call TRBJ2-1; D unclear. Germline values: CDR1 SGHRS, CDR2 YFSETQ. CDR3 length equals 12 residues. CDR3 amino acids: CASKREYNGQFF. In DNA, the CDR3 is TGCGCCAGCAAGCGAGAGTACAATGGGCAGTTCTTC.

The chain joins TRBV7-9 to TRBJ1-1; perhaps TRBD1 as D (6 bases). The germline gives CDR1 SEHNR, CDR2 FQNEAQ (reference sequence). Deletions cut 5 bases from V and 6 bases from J, with 13 bases between. The CDR3 spans 13 residues. The CDR3 region has the DNA TGTGCCAGCAGCCAAAACAGGGCTCCTGAAGCTTTCTTT. Its translation is CASSQNRAPEAFF.

The chain employs TRBV6-5 and TRBJ2-7; D is undetermined. Germline loops: CDR1 MNHEY, CDR2 SVGAGI. The CDR3 runs 12 residues. V was pared by 7 bases and J by 4 bases, with 11 bases between. The CDR3, as DNA: TGTGCCAGCAACCACTACCAGTACGAGCAGTACTTC. This translates into CASNHYQYEQYF.

The chain links TRBV5-1 to TRBJ1-6; 7 nucleotides match TRBD1. The CDR3 covers 17 residues. Germline assignment: CDR1 SGHRS and CDR2 YFSETQ. Trimming took 4 bases from V and 0 from J; bases not matched to a gene: 7. The CDR3 sequence: CASSIGQAFSYNSPLHF. CDR3 in DNA: TGCGCCAGCAGCATCGGACAGGCCTTCTCCTATAATTCACCCCTCCACTTT. Complete variable domain (other parts from reference TRBV5-1 and TRBJ1-6): KAGVTQTPRYLIKTRGQQVTLSCSPISGHRSVSWYQQTPGQGLQFLFEYFSETQRNKGNFPGRFSGRQFSNSRSEMNVSTLELGDSALYLCASSIGQAFSYNSPLHFGNGTRLTVT.

The chain has TRBV16 and TRBJ1-1, with 12 bases aligning to TRBD1. Looked up from germline, CDR1 is KGHSY and CDR2 is FQNENV. After removal of 4 bases from V and 8 bases from J, the junction contained 11 bases not matched to a gene. The CDR3 contains 16 residues. As DNA, the CDR3 is TGTGCCAGCAGCCCCCCGGGACAGGGGGCGAGGGTGGAAGCTTTCTTT. Translation: CASSPPGQGARVEAFF.

This clone turned up a few times. This chain connects TRBV14 to TRBJ1-1, with D tentatively TRBD1 (6 bases). The CDR3 is made up of 19 amino acids. Germline CDR1 is SGHDN and CDR2 is FVKESK. Trimming stripped 0 bases from V and 1 base from J, with 21 bases between. The CDR3 region has the DNA TGTGCCAGCAGCCAAGAAATTGTCGGCGCAGGGGTGGGGAACACTGAAGCTTTCTTT. Residues: CASSQEIVGAGVGNTEAFF.

The chain employs TRBV30 and TRBJ1-2, with a weak D call TRBD1 (6 bases). Trimming removed 1 base from V and 5 bases from J, with 8 bases in between. The germline CDR1 and CDR2 sequences are GTSNPN and SVGIG (reference sequence). The CDR3 totals 12 residues. The CDR3 sequence is CAWSDQGYGYTF. In DNA form, the CDR3 reads TGTGCCTGGAGTGACCAGGGGTATGGCTACACCTTC.

The genes are TRBV11-3 and TRBJ2-3, with D unresolved. Per germline, CDR1 SGHNT and CDR2 YENEEA. This CDR3 has 13 amino acids. V lost 6 bases, J lost 3 bases, and 10 bases lay in between. DNA for the CDR3: TGTGCCAGCAGTCCCCGTGTTACAGATACGCAGTATTTT. Translation: CASSPRVTDTQYF.

J is TRBJ1-6 and V is TRBV7-9; the D gene is possibly TRBD1 (6 bases). This CDR3 is built from 15 residues. With 5 bases removed from V and 7 bases from J, the gap between germline ends came to 15 bases. Germline CDR1 is SEHNR and CDR2 is FQNEAQ (reference sequence). This CDR3 is CASSPSGGHNSPLHF. CDR3 sequence (DNA): TGTGCCAGCAGCCCTTCTGGGGGCCACAATTCACCCCTCCACTTT.

This clone has only one observation. The chain links TRBV6-6 to TRBJ2-5; D possibly corresponds to TRBD2 (5 bases). The germline V and J ends were trimmed by 4 bases and 2 bases, with 14 bases remaining between them. The CDR3 contains 15 residues. Germline assignment: CDR1 MNHNY and CDR2 SVGAGI (reference sequence). The CDR3 is CASSLAGLGQETQYF. CDR3 nucleotides: TGTGCCAGCAGTTTGGCCGGACTGGGGCAAGAGACCCAGTACTTC.

The rearrangement links TRBV11-3 to TRBJ2-2; no clear D gene. The CDR3 length is 14 residues. Germline-derived CDR1 and CDR2 are SGHNT and YENEEA. Deletions cut 3 bases from V and 6 bases from J, with 11 bases between. The CDR3: CASSLTGLAGELFF. The CDR3 DNA follows: TGTGCCAGCAGCTTGACCGGGTTGGCCGGGGAGCTGTTTTTT.